Shown below are 27 T cell receptor beta chains from a single sample sequenced in a study of cytomegalovirus exposure and HLA in healthy donors. Sequenced by immunoSEQ multiplex PCR; TCRdb stores in-frame clones only, minus some. The sample shows approximately 240,000 clones, just over 90% of them seen only once. Sequencing was carried out using PBMCs. The receptors shown here come from a woman aged 18-29 years in good health and CMV-seronegative.

This chain links TRBV7-9 with TRBJ1-1, with 7 positions matching TRBD1. J gave up 3 bases and V 5 bases, and 6 bases lay outside the gene matches. The length of the CDR3 is 14 residues. Germline V gene sequence: CDR1 SEHNR, CDR2 FQNEAQ (reference sequence). CDR3 bases: TGTGCCAGCAGCGCCCCGACAGGGCACACTGAAGCTTTCTTT. Translated: CASSAPTGHTEAFF. The entire variable domain, with the rest obtained from reference TRBV7-9 and TRBJ1-1, is as follows: DTGVSQNPRHKITKRGQNVTFRCDPISEHNRLYWYRQTLGQGPEFLTYFQNEAQLEKSRLLSDRFSAERPKGSFSTLEIQRTEQGDSAMYLCASSAPTGHTEAFFGQGTRLTVV.

This chain uses TRBV11-2 with TRBJ2-7; 7 nucleotides agree with TRBD2. Trimming took 3 bases from V and 2 from J; bases not matched to a gene: 10. Germline-derived CDR1 and CDR2 are SGHAT and FQNNGV. The CDR3 consists of 16 residues. CDR3 loop: CASSFWEWSGTYEQYF. CDR3 bases: TGTGCCAGCAGCTTCTGGGAGTGGAGCGGGACCTACGAGCAGTACTTC.

V usage is TRBV6-1 and J usage is TRBJ2-7; 10 bases map to TRBD2. The V gene's germline CDR1 is MNHNS and CDR2 SASEGT. Trimming cost V 6 bases and J 2 bases; bases outside gene matches: 1. The CDR3 sequence is 13 residues long. The DNA for the CDR3 is TGTGCCAGCAGGCTAGCGGGAGCCTACGAGCAGTACTTC. Its protein is CASRLAGAYEQYF.

This chain uses TRBV19 with TRBJ2-6; maybe TRBD2 (5 bases). Trimming took 3 bases from V and 4 from J, leaving 10 bases between them. CDR3 length: 15 residues. The germline gives CDR1 LNHDA, CDR2 SQIVND (reference sequence). In nucleotides, the CDR3 is TGTGCCAGTAGTATTGGAGGAAGGGGGGCCAACGTCCTGACTTTC. Protein product: CASSIGGRGANVLTF.

This clone was seen a few times. The rearrangement links TRBV30 to TRBJ2-5; D may be TRBD2 (6 bases). CDR1 GTSNPN and CDR2 SVGIG come from the germline V gene (reference sequence). The CDR3 spans 14 residues. Trimming removed 1 base from V and 3 bases from J, with 12 bases in between. The CDR3 nucleotides read TGTGCCTGGAGTGACGGGTTAGCGGAAGAGACCCAGTACTTC. The encoded protein is CAWSDGLAEETQYF.

The chain employs TRBV4-1 and TRBJ2-1, with D perhaps matching TRBD1 (5 bases). Germline V CDR1 and CDR2: MGHRA, YSYEKL. Trimming pared 4 bases from V and 6 bases from J, leaving 16 bases between. This CDR3 is built from 15 residues. CDR3 bases: TGCGCCAGCAGCCTCGGTTCAGGGCCGAGCAATGAGCAGTTCTTC. This codes for CASSLGSGPSNEQFF.

This chain connects TRBV29-1 to TRBJ2-1, with TRBD2 matching over 11 bases. CDR1 and CDR2 (germline): SQVTM, ANQGSEA. The CDR3 is made up of 16 amino acids. The ends lost 3 bases at V and 1 base at J; junction bases unmatched: 5. This CDR3 is CSVDRPSGRSYNEQFF. In DNA, the CDR3 is TGCAGCGTTGATAGGCCTAGCGGGAGGTCCTACAATGAGCAGTTCTTC.

This clone has a single count. The chain recombines TRBV6-1 with TRBJ2-7, with D tentatively TRBD1 (6 bases). CDR1 and CDR2 (germline): MNHNS, SASEGT. CDR3 length: 15 amino acids. V shed 4 bases and J shed 2 bases, with 15 bases lying between them. The CDR3 DNA reads TGTGCCAGCAGTGGGAATCGACAGGCCACCTACGAGCAGTACTTC. Translated, it gives CASSGNRQATYEQYF.

This chain uses TRBV6-1 with TRBJ2-7, with no clear D. Per germline, CDR1 MNHNS and CDR2 SASEGT. Trimming left V 0 bases short and J 1 base short, with 10 bases between. This CDR3 comprises 15 residues. The CDR3 sequence is CASSEAETWSYEQYF. For the CDR3, the DNA is TGTGCCAGCAGTGAAGCTGAGACATGGTCCTACGAGCAGTACTTC.

About this clone: Other DNA sequences in this sample translate to the same CDR3. The chain employs TRBV4-1 and TRBJ2-7; 7 bases align to TRBD1. CDR1 is MGHRA and CDR2 is YSYEKL in the germline V gene. The V segment lost 1 base and the J segment 2 bases; nucleotides outside the gene matches: 2. CDR3 length equals 14 residues. CDR3 in DNA: TGCGCCAGCAGCCAAGGACAGGGAGCCTACGAGCAGTACTTC. It encodes CASSQGQGAYEQYF.

The chain employs TRBV7-9 and TRBJ1-1, with 7 bases matching TRBD1. With 6 bases clipped from V and 0 bases from J, the junction kept 4 bases outside the gene matches. Germline assignment: CDR1 SEHNR and CDR2 FQNEAQ (reference sequence). CDR3 length: 14 amino acids. CDR3 nucleotides: TGTGCCAGCAGATACGGACAGGTGAACACTGAAGCTTTCTTT. Its translation: CASRYGQVNTEAFF.

This sequence joins TRBV14 and TRBJ2-2, with 10 nucleotides matching TRBD1. Germline V gene data show CDR1 as SGHDN and CDR2 as FVKESK. V lost 4 bases and J lost 6; bases outside the gene matches: 8. This CDR3 spans 16 amino acids. The CDR3 spells CASSLGTGEKSGELFF. The CDR3, as DNA: TGTGCCAGCAGCCTGGGGACAGGGGAAAAGTCCGGGGAGCTGTTTTTT. Full variable domain (rest looked up from reference TRBV14 and TRBJ2-2): EAGVTQFPSHSVIEKGQTVTLRCDPISGHDNLYWYRRVMGKEIKFLLHFVKESKQDESGMPNNRFLAERTGGTYSTLKVQPAELEDSGVYFCASSLGTGEKSGELFFGEGSRLTVL.

The rearrangement links TRBV7-9 to TRBJ2-1; 11 bases line up with TRBD1. Germline V gene sequence: CDR1 SEHNR, CDR2 FQNEAQ (reference sequence). This CDR3 is built from 15 residues. The V segment lost 3 bases and the J segment 8 bases; nucleotides outside the gene matches: 6. This CDR3 is CASSFPGTGGDEQFF. For the CDR3, the DNA is TGTGCCAGCAGCTTTCCTGGGACAGGGGGTGATGAGCAGTTCTTC.

This sequence joins TRBV29-1 and TRBJ2-7; TRBD2 matches at 8 bases. This CDR3 comprises 14 residues. The trim removed 0 bases at V and 7 bases at J, leaving 8 bases unmatched. Germline CDR1 and CDR2: SQVTM and ANQGSEA. Written as DNA, the CDR3 is TGCAGCGTTGAAGAAGGAGCGGGAGTAGGGGAGCAGTACTTC. It is translated as CSVEEGAGVGEQYF.

V usage is TRBV7-6 and J usage is TRBJ2-7, with 8 bases lining up with TRBD1. V shed 5 bases, J shed 6 bases, and the junction held 9 bases outside the gene matches. The CDR3 consists of 14 residues. Germline CDR1 SGHVS, CDR2 FNYEAQ. As DNA, the CDR3 is TGTGCCAGCAGCCCACGGACAGGGTGGGGCGAGCAGTACTTC. It translates to CASSPRTGWGEQYF.

This chain links TRBV7-2 with TRBJ2-1, with D perhaps TRBD2 (5 bases). The ends were cut back, 4 bases at V and 2 bases at J, with 15 bases in the middle. The length of the CDR3 is 16 residues. Germline CDR1 SGHTA, CDR2 FQGNSA. The DNA for the CDR3 is TGTGCCAGCAGCTCCCCCCCGAGGGTCACCTACAATGAGCAGTTCTTC. Residues: CASSSPPRVTYNEQFF.

V gene TRBV4-1 combines with J gene TRBJ2-1, with D perhaps matching TRBD1 (5 bases). Per germline, CDR1 MGHRA and CDR2 YSYEKL. This CDR3 is 16 amino acids long. Between the trimmed V and J ends, which lost 7 bases and 6 bases, there was a span of 22 bases. In DNA, the CDR3 is TGCGCCAGCACCCGATCAGGGCTGGACATGGTCAATGAGCAGTTCTTC. The encoded protein is CASTRSGLDMVNEQFF.

The chain uses TRBV5-6 and TRBJ2-7; D unclear. V was cut by 0 bases and J by 2 bases, with 15 bases left in between. Germline assignment: CDR1 SGHDT and CDR2 YYEEEE. This CDR3 is built from 16 residues. In DNA form, the CDR3 reads TGTGCCAGCAGCTTGGTGGCAGACTTGAATACCTACGAGCAGTACTTC. Translation gives CASSLVADLNTYEQYF.

This chain uses TRBV2 with TRBJ2-5, with 7 bases matching TRBD1. The CDR3 runs 18 residues. CDR1 and CDR2 (germline): SNHLY, FYNNEI. With V trimmed by 2 bases and J by 9 bases, 21 bases remained unmatched. CDR3 nucleotide sequence: TGTGCCAGCAGTGAAAGTCCCTACCCGGGACAGCCTTCTCGGGCCCAGTACTTC. Translation gives CASSESPYPGQPSRAQYF. Full variable domain (outside the CDR3, taken from reference TRBV2 and TRBJ2-5): EPEVTQTPSHQVTQMGQEVILRCVPISNHLYFYWYRQILGQKVEFLVSFYNNEISEKSEIFDDQFSVERPDGSNFTLKIRSTKLEDSAMYFCASSESPYPGQPSRAQYFGPGTRLLVL.

The V gene is TRBV10-3, the J gene TRBJ1-2; D is unclear. Germline CDR1 is ENHRY and CDR2 is SYGVKD. V lost 9 bases and J lost 6, with 26 bases in between. The CDR3 contains 16 residues. The CDR3 nucleotides are TGTGCCATTGGAGGACCGGTGAAGGCGGCCTGGGATGGCTACACCTTC. The encoded protein is CAIGGPVKAAWDGYTF.

The chain has TRBV5-4 and TRBJ2-1, with D possibly TRBD1 on 5 matching bases. Trimming took off 0 bases at V and 6 bases at J, with 7 bases between the two ends. Germline lookup yields CDR1 SGHNT and CDR2 YYREEE (reference sequence). The CDR3 runs 13 residues. The CDR3 spells CASSLGQRNEQFF. The CDR3 DNA is TGTGCCAGCAGCTTGGGACAGCGCAATGAGCAGTTCTTC.

This chain links TRBV4-1 with TRBJ2-7, with D tentatively TRBD1 (5 bases). The CDR3 is 14 residues long. Germline V gene sequence: CDR1 MGHRA, CDR2 YSYEKL. V was cut by 3 bases and J by 5 bases, with 14 bases left in between. DNA of the CDR3: TGCGCCAGCAGCCATCGTATGGACAAGAACGAGCAGTACTTC. The encoded protein is CASSHRMDKNEQYF.

In the case of this clone: In the same sample, other DNA sequences code for this CDR3. The rearrangement joins TRBV30 to TRBJ1-1, with D unclear. Per the germline V gene, CDR1 is GTSNPN and CDR2 is SVGIG (reference sequence). V lost 2 bases to trimming and J lost 1 base, with 5 bases between them. The CDR3 runs 12 residues. The CDR3 is CAWSPGNTEAFF. DNA of the CDR3: TGTGCCTGGAGTCCGGGGAACACTGAAGCTTTCTTT.

This clone was counted between two and nine times. The chain joins TRBV5-1 to TRBJ1-2; 9 positions match TRBD1. This CDR3 spans 15 amino acids. CDR1 and CDR2 (germline): SGHRS, YFSETQ. V dropped 3 bases and J dropped 7; count of bases not matched to a gene: 10. CDR3 sequence: CASSWTGEPAGGYTF. CDR3 DNA: TGCGCCAGCAGCTGGACAGGGGAACCAGCCGGTGGCTACACCTTC. The full variable domain, its missing parts supplied by reference TRBV5-1 and TRBJ1-2, is KAGVTQTPRYLIKTRGQQVTLSCSPISGHRSVSWYQQTPGQGLQFLFEYFSETQRNKGNFPGRFSGRQFSNSRSEMNVSTLELGDSALYLCASSWTGEPAGGYTFGSGTRLTVV.

The chain joins TRBV30 to TRBJ1-3; 7 bases agree with TRBD1. The germline V gene encodes CDR1 GTSNPN and CDR2 SVGIG (reference sequence). The CDR3 covers 14 residues. Germline trimming cut 2 bases from V and 4 bases from J; bases unmatched to any gene: 5. The CDR3 nucleotides read TGTGCCTGGAGTAACACAGGGGTCGGAAACACCATATATTTT. Its protein is CAWSNTGVGNTIYF.

This chain connects TRBV28 to TRBJ1-1; D uncertain. The V and J ends lost 2 bases and 4 bases respectively, with 11 bases between them. CDR3 size: 14 residues. CDR1 is MDHEN and CDR2 is SYDVKM in the germline V gene. CDR3 in amino acids: CASSLHRRATEAFF. CDR3 DNA sequence: TGTGCCAGCAGTTTACACCGCCGAGCCACTGAAGCTTTCTTT. The variable domain in full, completed from reference TRBV28 and TRBJ1-1, reads DVKVTQSSRYLVKRTGEKVFLECVQDMDHENMFWYRQDPGLGLRLIYFSYDVKMKEKGDIPEGYSVSREKKERFSLILESASTNQTSMYLCASSLHRRATEAFFGQGTRLTVV.

This chain links TRBV6-4 with TRBJ2-3; a possible D gene is TRBD2 (6 bases). The length of the CDR3 is 17 residues. V lost 0 bases, J lost 6 bases, and 19 bases lay in between. Per germline, CDR1 MRHNA and CDR2 SNTAGT. Here the CDR3 DNA reads TGTGCCAGCAGTGACTCTGGGGGGACCAACGTTGCGGATACGCAGTATTTT. This translates into CASSDSGGTNVADTQYF.